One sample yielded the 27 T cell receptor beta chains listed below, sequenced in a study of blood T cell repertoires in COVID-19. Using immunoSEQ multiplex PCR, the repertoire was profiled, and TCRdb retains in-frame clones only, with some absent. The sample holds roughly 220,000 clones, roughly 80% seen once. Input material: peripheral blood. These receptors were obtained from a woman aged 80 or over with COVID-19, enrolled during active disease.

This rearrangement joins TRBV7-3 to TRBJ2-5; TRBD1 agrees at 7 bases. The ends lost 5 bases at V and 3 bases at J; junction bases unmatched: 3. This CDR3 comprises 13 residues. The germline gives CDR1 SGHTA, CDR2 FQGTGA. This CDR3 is CASSTGQKETQYF. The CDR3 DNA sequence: TGTGCCAGCAGCACGGGACAGAAAGAGACCCAGTACTTC.

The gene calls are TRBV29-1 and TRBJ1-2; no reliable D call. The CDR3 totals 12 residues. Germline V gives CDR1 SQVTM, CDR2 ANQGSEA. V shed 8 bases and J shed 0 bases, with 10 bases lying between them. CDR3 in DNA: TGCAGCACGTACGGAGCTAACTATGGCTACACCTTC. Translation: CSTYGANYGYTF.

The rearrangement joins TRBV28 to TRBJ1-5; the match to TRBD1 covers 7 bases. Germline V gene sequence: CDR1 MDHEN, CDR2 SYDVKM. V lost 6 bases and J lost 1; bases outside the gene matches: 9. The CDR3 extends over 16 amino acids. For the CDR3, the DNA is TGTGCCAGCAGGTTACCAGGGGGTACGAGCAATCAGCCCCAGCATTTT. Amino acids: CASRLPGGTSNQPQHF. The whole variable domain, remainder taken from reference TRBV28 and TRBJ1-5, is DVKVTQSSRYLVKRTGEKVFLECVQDMDHENMFWYRQDPGLGLRLIYFSYDVKMKEKGDIPEGYSVSREKKERFSLILESASTNQTSMYLCASRLPGGTSNQPQHFGDGTRLSIL.

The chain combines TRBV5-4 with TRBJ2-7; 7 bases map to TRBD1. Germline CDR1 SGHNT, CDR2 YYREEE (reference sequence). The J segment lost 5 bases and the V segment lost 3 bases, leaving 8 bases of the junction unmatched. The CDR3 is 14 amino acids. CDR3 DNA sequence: TGTGCCAGCAGCTCCGGAGGACAGGAAAACGAGCAGTACTTC. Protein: CASSSGGQENEQYF.

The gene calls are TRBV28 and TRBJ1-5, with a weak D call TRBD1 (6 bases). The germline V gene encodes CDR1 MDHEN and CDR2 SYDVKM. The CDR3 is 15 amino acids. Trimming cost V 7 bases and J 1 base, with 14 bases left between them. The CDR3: CASTKGGESNQPQHF. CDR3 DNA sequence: TGTGCCAGCACCAAGGGGGGGGAGAGCAATCAGCCCCAGCATTTT.

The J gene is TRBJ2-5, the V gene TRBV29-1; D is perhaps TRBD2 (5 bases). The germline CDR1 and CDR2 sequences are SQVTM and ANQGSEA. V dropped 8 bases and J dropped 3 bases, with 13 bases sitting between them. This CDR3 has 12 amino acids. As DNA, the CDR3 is TGCAGCATATGGGGAGCGGAAGAGACCCAGTACTTC. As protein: CSIWGAEETQYF.

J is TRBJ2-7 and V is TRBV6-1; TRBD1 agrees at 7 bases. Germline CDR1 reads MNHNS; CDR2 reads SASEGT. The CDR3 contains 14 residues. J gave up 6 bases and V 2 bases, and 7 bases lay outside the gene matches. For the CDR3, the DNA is TGTGCCAGCAGTGAACAGGGGTCAGGGGGCGAGCAGTACTTC. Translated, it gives CASSEQGSGGEQYF.

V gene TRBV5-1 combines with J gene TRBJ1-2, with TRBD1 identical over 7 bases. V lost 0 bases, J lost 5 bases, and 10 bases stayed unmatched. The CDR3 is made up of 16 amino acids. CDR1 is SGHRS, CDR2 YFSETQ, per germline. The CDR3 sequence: CASSLEGAAQIYGYTF. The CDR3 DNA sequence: TGCGCCAGCAGCTTGGAGGGGGCAGCTCAGATTTATGGCTACACCTTC.

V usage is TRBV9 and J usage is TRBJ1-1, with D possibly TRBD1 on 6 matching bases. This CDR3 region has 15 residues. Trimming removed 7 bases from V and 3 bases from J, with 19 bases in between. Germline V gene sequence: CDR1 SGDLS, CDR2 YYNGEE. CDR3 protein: CASATGWGFDTEAFF. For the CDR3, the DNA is TGTGCCAGCGCGACAGGCTGGGGATTTGACACTGAAGCTTTCTTT.

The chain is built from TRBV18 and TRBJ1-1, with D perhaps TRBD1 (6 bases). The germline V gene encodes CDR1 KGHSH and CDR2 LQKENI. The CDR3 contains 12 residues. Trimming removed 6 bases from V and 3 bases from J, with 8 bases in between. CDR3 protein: CASSSGDTEAFF. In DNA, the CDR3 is TGTGCCAGCTCCTCAGGGGACACTGAAGCTTTCTTT. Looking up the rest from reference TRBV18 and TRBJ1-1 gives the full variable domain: NAGVMQNPRHLVRRRGQEARLRCSPMKGHSHVYWYRQLPEEGLKFMVYLQKENIIDESGMPKERFSAEFPKEGPSILRIQQVVRGDSAAYFCASSSGDTEAFFGQGTRLTVV.

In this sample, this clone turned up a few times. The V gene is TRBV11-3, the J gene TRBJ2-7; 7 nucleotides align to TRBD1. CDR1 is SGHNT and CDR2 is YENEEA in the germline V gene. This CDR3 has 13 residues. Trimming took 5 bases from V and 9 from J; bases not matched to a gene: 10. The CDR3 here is CASSLGTAGRQYF. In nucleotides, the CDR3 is TGTGCCAGCAGCCTGGGGACAGCCGGTAGGCAGTACTTC.

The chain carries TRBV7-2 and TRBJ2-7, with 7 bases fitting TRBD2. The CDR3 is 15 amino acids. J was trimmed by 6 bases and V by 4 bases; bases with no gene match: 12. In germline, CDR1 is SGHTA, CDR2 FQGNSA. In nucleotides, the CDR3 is TGTGCCAGCAGCTCCCGGGGGAGCGGGACCCTCGAGCAGTACTTC. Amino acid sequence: CASSSRGSGTLEQYF.

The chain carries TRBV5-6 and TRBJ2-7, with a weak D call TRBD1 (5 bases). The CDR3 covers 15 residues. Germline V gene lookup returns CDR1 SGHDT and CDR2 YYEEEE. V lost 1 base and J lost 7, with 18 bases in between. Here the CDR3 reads CASSLFQDTPPEQYF. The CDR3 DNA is TGTGCCAGCAGCTTGTTCCAGGACACCCCGCCTGAGCAGTACTTC.

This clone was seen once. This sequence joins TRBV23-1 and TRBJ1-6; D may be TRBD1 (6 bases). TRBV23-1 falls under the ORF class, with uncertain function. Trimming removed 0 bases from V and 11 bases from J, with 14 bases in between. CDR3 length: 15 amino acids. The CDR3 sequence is CASSQSRTDGPPLHF. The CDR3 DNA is TGCGCCAGCAGTCAATCGAGGACAGATGGACCACCCCTCCACTTT.

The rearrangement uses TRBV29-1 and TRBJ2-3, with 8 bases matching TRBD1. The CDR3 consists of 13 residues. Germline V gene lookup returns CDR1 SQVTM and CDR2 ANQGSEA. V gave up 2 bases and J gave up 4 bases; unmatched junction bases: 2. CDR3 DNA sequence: TGCAGCGTTGAACGGACAGGGTCAGATACGCAGTATTTT. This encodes CSVERTGSDTQYF.

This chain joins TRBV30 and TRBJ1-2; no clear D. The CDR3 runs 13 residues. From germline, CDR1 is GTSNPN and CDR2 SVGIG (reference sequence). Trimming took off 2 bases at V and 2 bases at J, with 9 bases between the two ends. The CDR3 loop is CAWSLEVNYGYTF. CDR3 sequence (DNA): TGTGCCTGGAGTCTTGAGGTGAACTATGGCTACACCTTC.

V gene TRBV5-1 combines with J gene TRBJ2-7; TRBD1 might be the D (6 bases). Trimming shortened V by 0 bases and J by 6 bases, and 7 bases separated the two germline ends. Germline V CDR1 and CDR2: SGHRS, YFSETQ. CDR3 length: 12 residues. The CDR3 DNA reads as TGCGCCAGCAGCTTGGTGGGGGCCGAGCAGTACTTC. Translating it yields CASSLVGAEQYF. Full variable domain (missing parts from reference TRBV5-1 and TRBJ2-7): KAGVTQTPRYLIKTRGQQVTLSCSPISGHRSVSWYQQTPGQGLQFLFEYFSETQRNKGNFPGRFSGRQFSNSRSEMNVSTLELGDSALYLCASSLVGAEQYFGPGTRLTVT.

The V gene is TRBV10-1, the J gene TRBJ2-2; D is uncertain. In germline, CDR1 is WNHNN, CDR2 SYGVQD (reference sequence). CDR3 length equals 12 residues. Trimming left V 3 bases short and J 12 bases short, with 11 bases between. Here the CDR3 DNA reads TGCGCCAGCAGTGACACAGAGAAGAAGCTGTTTTTT. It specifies CASSDTEKKLFF.

This CDR3 reads CASLAGVENEQFF. CDR3 DNA: TGTGCCAGTCTTGCGGGAGTAGAAAATGAGCAGTTCTTC. The genes are TRBV28 and TRBJ2-1, with TRBD2 identical over 7 bases. V shed 9 bases and J 7 bases; nucleotides not matched to a gene: 9. The germline V gene has CDR1 MDHEN and CDR2 SYDVKM. The CDR3 loop spans 13 amino acids. The entire variable domain, with the rest obtained from reference TRBV28 and TRBJ2-1, is as follows: DVKVTQSSRYLVKRTGEKVFLECVQDMDHENMFWYRQDPGLGLRLIYFSYDVKMKEKGDIPEGYSVSREKKERFSLILESASTNQTSMYLCASLAGVENEQFFGPGTRLTVL.

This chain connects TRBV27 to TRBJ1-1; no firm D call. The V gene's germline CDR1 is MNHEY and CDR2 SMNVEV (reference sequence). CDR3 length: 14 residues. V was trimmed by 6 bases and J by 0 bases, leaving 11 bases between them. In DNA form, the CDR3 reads TGTGCCAGCAGCCCTCAGCGGATGAACACTGAAGCTTTCTTT. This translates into CASSPQRMNTEAFF.

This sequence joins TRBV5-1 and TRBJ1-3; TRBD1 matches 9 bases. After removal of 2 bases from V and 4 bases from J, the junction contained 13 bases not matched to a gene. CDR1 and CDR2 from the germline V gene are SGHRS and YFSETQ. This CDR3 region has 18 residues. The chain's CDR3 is CASSLLPTGGTGGNTIYF. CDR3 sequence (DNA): TGCGCCAGCAGCTTACTACCGACAGGGGGGACAGGCGGAAACACCATATATTTT.

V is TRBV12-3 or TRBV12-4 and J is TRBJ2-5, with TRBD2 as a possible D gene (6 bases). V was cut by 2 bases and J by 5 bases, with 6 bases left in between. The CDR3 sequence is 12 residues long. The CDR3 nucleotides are TGTGCCAGCAGTTTACGGGGGGAGACCCAGTACTTC. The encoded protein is CASSLRGETQYF.

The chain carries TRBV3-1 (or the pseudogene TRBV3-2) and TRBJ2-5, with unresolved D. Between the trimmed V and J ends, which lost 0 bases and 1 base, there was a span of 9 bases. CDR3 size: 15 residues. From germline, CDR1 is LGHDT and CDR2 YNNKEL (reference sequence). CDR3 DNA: TGTGCCAGCAGCCAAGACGAGGTCCTCCAAGAGACCCAGTACTTC. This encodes CASSQDEVLQETQYF.

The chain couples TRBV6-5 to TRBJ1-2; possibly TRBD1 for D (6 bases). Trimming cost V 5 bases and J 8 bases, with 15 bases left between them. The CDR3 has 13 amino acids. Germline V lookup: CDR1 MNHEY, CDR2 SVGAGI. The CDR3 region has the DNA TGTGCCAGCAGTCCGGACAGCCGAGCGGGCTACACCTTC. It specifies CASSPDSRAGYTF.

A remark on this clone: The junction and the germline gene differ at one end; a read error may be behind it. The CDR3 protein is CASSVTPGDTQYF. In DNA, the CDR3 is TGTGCCAGCAGCGTAACTCCAGGGGATACGCAGTATTTT. V is TRBV7-3 and J is TRBJ2-3; TRBD1 might be the D (5 bases). In germline, CDR1 is SGHTA, CDR2 FQGTGA. CDR3 length: 13 amino acids.

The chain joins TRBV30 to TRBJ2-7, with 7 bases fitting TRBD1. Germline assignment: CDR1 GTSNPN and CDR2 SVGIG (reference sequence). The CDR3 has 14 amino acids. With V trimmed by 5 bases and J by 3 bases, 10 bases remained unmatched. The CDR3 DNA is TGTGCCTGGGATTTAGGGGGACAGATCTACGAGCAGTACTTC. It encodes CAWDLGGQIYEQYF.

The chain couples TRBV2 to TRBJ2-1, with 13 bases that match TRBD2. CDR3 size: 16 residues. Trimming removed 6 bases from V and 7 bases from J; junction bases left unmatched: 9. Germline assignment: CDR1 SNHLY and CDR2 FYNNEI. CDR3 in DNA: TGTGCCAGCAGGGCAGGACTAGCGGGAGTGAGAAATGAGCAGTTCTTC. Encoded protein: CASRAGLAGVRNEQFF.